These 14 T cell receptor beta chains were all obtained from the same sample, sequenced in a study of cytomegalovirus exposure and HLA in healthy donors. Amplification used 60 Vbeta primers and 13 Jbeta primers. Only in-frame clones appear in the TCRdb table, and some are missing; sequencing was by immunoSEQ multiplex PCR. This sample has under 250,000 clones, with over 60% found just once. Sequencing used PBMCs. These receptors all stem from a man younger than 35 in good health and CMV-seronegative.

The table lists this clone with a few counts. The chain links TRBV28 to TRBJ1-5, with D tentatively TRBD1 (5 bases). Trimming stripped 3 bases from V and 1 base from J, with 7 bases between. The germline V gene encodes CDR1 MDHEN and CDR2 SYDVKM. The CDR3 contains 14 residues. For the CDR3, the DNA is TGTGCCAGCAGTTTGGGGCAGAGCAATCAGCCCCAGCATTTT. This codes for CASSLGQSNQPQHF.

The rearrangement uses TRBV25-1 and TRBJ2-2; TRBD2 matches at 7 bases. V lost 2 bases to trimming and J lost 4 bases; unmatched junction nucleotides: 7. This CDR3 comprises 16 residues. CDR1 and CDR2 (germline): MGHDK, SYGVNS. This CDR3 reads CASSEIGTTSTGELFF. The CDR3 nucleotides read TGTGCCAGCAGTGAAATAGGGACTACAAGCACCGGGGAGCTGTTTTTT.

V is TRBV7-3 and J is TRBJ2-7; TRBD1 aligns across 10 bases. Unmatched junction bases numbered 9, after V lost 6 bases and J lost 7 bases. The CDR3 loop spans 14 amino acids. In germline, CDR1 is SGHTA, CDR2 FQGTGA. For the CDR3, the DNA is TGTGCCAGCAGTTCCGACAGGGGGCTGGGGGAGCAGTACTTC. It codes for CASSSDRGLGEQYF.

The chain uses TRBV10-3 and TRBJ1-5, with D perhaps matching TRBD1 (6 bases). Per germline, CDR1 ENHRY and CDR2 SYGVKD. The V and J ends lost 2 bases and 3 bases respectively, with 11 bases between them. CDR3 length: 15 residues. The CDR3 sequence: CAISERSGVNQPQHF. DNA for the CDR3: TGTGCCATCAGTGAGAGGTCAGGGGTCAATCAGCCCCAGCATTTT.

This chain uses TRBV21-1 with TRBJ2-3; TRBD1 was called by the table and not checked on the DNA. TRBV21-1 is flagged as a pseudogene. The CDR3 is made up of 15 amino acids. This CDR3 reads CASSKDQASTDTQYF. The CDR3, as DNA: TGTGCCAGCAGCAAAGACCAGGCTAGCACAGATACGCAGTATTTT.

The V call is TRBV30, the J call TRBJ2-7, with a possible D match to TRBD2 (5 bases). Trimming cost V 5 bases and J 1 base, with 12 bases left between them. Per germline, CDR1 GTSNPN and CDR2 SVGIG (reference sequence). CDR3 length: 13 amino acids. CDR3 nucleotides: TGTGCCTGGGACCTCGGGGATTCCTACGAGCAGTACTTC. Its translation: CAWDLGDSYEQYF. The full variable domain, in which reference TRBV30 and TRBJ2-7 provide the parts outside the CDR3, is SQTIHQWPATLVQPVGSPLSLECTVEGTSNPNLYWYRQAAGRGLQLLFYSVGIGQISSEVPQNLSASRPQDRQFILSSKKLLLSDSGFYLCAWDLGDSYEQYFGPGTRLTVT.

The rearrangement links TRBV7-6 to TRBJ2-5; a weak D match, TRBD2 (6 bases). The CDR3 runs 14 residues. The V end lost 3 bases, the J end lost 7 bases, and 15 bases lay between the germline ends. Germline CDR1 SGHVS, CDR2 FNYEAQ. The CDR3 reads CASSFYSGRGTQYF. The CDR3 DNA follows: TGTGCCAGCAGCTTTTACTCAGGGCGGGGGACCCAGTACTTC.

The chain employs TRBV5-1 and TRBJ2-5; D perhaps matches TRBD2 (6 bases). Germline CDR1 and CDR2: SGHRS and YFSETQ. The CDR3 totals 14 residues. With 3 bases removed from V and 5 bases from J, the gap between germline ends came to 14 bases. The CDR3 DNA reads TGCGCCAGCAGCTCGGTAGGCGGGACGGAGACCCAGTACTTC. Protein: CASSSVGGTETQYF.

The chain employs TRBV27 and TRBJ2-7, with TRBD2 matching 14 bases. The trim removed 6 bases at V and 2 bases at J, leaving 9 bases unmatched. The CDR3 has 17 residues. Germline V gene lookup returns CDR1 MNHEY and CDR2 SMNVEV (reference sequence). Here the CDR3 reads CASRPGLAGGPPYEQYF. Here the CDR3 DNA reads TGTGCCAGCAGGCCTGGACTAGCGGGAGGACCCCCCTACGAGCAGTACTTC.

The genes are TRBV6-6 and TRBJ1-1, with 11 bases fitting TRBD1. The CDR3 has 16 residues. The germline CDR1 and CDR2 sequences are MNHNY and SVGAGI (reference sequence). With V trimmed by 6 bases and J by 1 base, 7 bases remained unmatched. CDR3 residues: CASSYGTGGQNTEAFF. The CDR3 region has the DNA TGTGCCAGCAGCTATGGGACAGGGGGTCAGAACACTGAAGCTTTCTTT.

The rearrangement joins TRBV6-1 to TRBJ2-5, with 8 nucleotides matching TRBD2. The trim removed 6 bases at V and 3 bases at J, leaving 9 bases unmatched. The CDR3 length is 15 residues. The germline V gene has CDR1 MNHNS and CDR2 SASEGT. CDR3 protein: CASRVGTSYKETQYF. CDR3 sequence (DNA): TGTGCCAGCAGGGTTGGGACTAGTTATAAAGAGACCCAGTACTTC.

The genes are TRBV14 and TRBJ2-1; D may be TRBD1 (7 bases). V lost 1 base and J lost 3, with 19 bases in between. Germline CDR1 and CDR2: SGHDN and FVKESK. There are 18 residues in the CDR3. This chain's CDR3 is CASSQVPWTGGVYNEQFF. The CDR3 region has the DNA TGTGCCAGCAGCCAAGTTCCGTGGACAGGAGGGGTCTACAATGAGCAGTTCTTC. The full variable domain, completed using reference TRBV14 and TRBJ2-1, is EAGVTQFPSHSVIEKGQTVTLRCDPISGHDNLYWYRRVMGKEIKFLLHFVKESKQDESGMPNNRFLAERTGGTYSTLKVQPAELEDSGVYFCASSQVPWTGGVYNEQFFGPGTRLTVL.

The rearrangement joins TRBV27 to TRBJ2-1, with 8 bases aligning to TRBD1. V was pared by 8 bases and J by 2 bases, with 5 bases of the junction left unmatched. The CDR3 has 14 residues. The germline V gene has CDR1 MNHEY and CDR2 SMNVEV (reference sequence). This CDR3 is CASGLQGAYNEQFF. CDR3 nucleotides: TGTGCCAGCGGACTACAGGGGGCCTACAATGAGCAGTTCTTC.

A single count supports this clone. The chain joins TRBV18 to TRBJ1-1; perhaps TRBD1 as D (5 bases). The CDR3 contains 13 residues. Germline V CDR1 and CDR2: KGHSH, LQKENI. With 3 bases removed from V and 5 bases from J, the gap between germline ends came to 10 bases. The DNA of the CDR3 is TGTGCCAGCTCACCGCAGGGAGGGACTGAAGCTTTCTTT. Protein: CASSPQGGTEAFF. Variable domain in full (rest from reference TRBV18 and TRBJ1-1): NAGVMQNPRHLVRRRGQEARLRCSPMKGHSHVYWYRQLPEEGLKFMVYLQKENIIDESGMPKERFSAEFPKEGPSILRIQQVVRGDSAAYFCASSPQGGTEAFFGQGTRLTVV.